This record covers a single TCR beta chain. Its target is not known. These data belong to a study of post-analysis software for immune sequencing data. Whole-study context: Recorded disease courses covered relapsing-remitting, secondary progressive and progressive-relapsing multiple sclerosis. Some patients had no subtype annotation.

Libraries were made from TCR beta cDNA, and they carried unique molecular identifiers. TCRdb passed the PCR reads through MiXCR, listing each CDR3 protein once. The table lists roughly 430,000 distinct CDR3 sequences, about 39% of them singletons. Study conclusions and caveats: Multiple sclerosis patients showed significantly lower normalized Chao1 diversity than controls did. By F measure, samples from a shared preparation batch strongly co-clustered.

The TCR comes from a girl aged 2-15 years with multiple sclerosis. The sequenced material came from blood.

The CDR3 coding sequence is TGTGCCAGCAGTGCCGGGGGGGGACAGCGTCAGCCCCAGCATTTT. It specifies CASSAGGGQRQPQHF. This chain joins TRBV6-1 and TRBJ1-5; 7 positions match TRBD1. This CDR3 is built from 15 residues. Germline assignment: CDR1 MNHNS and CDR2 SASEGT. V shed 4 bases, J shed 6 bases, and the junction held 9 bases outside the gene matches.